This T cell receptor (beta chain) was observed in a study of technical replicates of blood from several donors. Deletions cut 2 bases from V and 2 bases from J, with 14 bases between. Germline CDR1 SGDLS, CDR2 YYNGEE. The CDR3 spans 15 residues. Here immunoSEQ multiplex PCR was the method, and the copy in TCRdb shows in-frame clones only, minus some. The sample holds about 81,000 clones; nearly 97% are singletons and the top ten take 0.36%. The source of this sequence is a human donor in good health. The sample taken for sequencing was T cells isolated from PBMCs. V usage is TRBV9 and J usage is TRBJ2-7, with D tentatively TRBD2 (6 bases). CDR3 loop: CASSVGSGAPYEQYF. DNA of the CDR3: TGTGCCAGCAGCGTGGGTTCGGGAGCTCCCTACGAGCAGTACTTC.